This section outlines one T cell receptor beta chain sequence together with its context. The antigen is not known. The data were obtained in a study of CD8+CD57+ T cells in acquired aplastic anemia. Study-wide context: Sorted CD4+ and CD8+ cell DNA averaged roughly 3.2 ug. Findings of the study overall: The study found no significant CD8+ Simpson's diversity difference between patients and controls.

Selection for sequencing was limited to patients who had shown CD8+CD57+ cell expansion by flow cytometry. None of the patients had been given any therapy when their blood was sampled. The ends lost 0 bases at V and 9 bases at J; junction bases unmatched: 5. In germline, CDR1 is SGHNT, CDR2 YYREEE (reference sequence). This CDR3 is 14 amino acids long. CDR3 and TCR beta VDJ profiling relied on genomic DNA as the template. TCRdb redid the calling of the reads with MiXCR, one entry per CDR3 protein. The repertoire holds fewer than 300,000 distinct CDR3 sequences, approximately 82% seen once, with over 35% in the top ten.

This clonotype originated in a human donor with aplastic anemia. The sample taken for sequencing was sorted CD4+, CD8+, or CD8+CD57+ T cells (not recorded which) from PBMCs. The chain joins TRBV5-4 to TRBJ2-1, with 8 bases fitting TRBD1. CDR3 in DNA: TGTGCCAGCAGCTTGGACAGGGGGGTGGGTGAGCAGTTCTTC. As protein: CASSLDRGVGEQFF.